The 9 T cell receptor beta chains below all came from one sample that was sequenced in a study of OX40 agonist ivuxolimab in advanced cancers. Sequenced by immunoSEQ multiplex PCR; TCRdb stores in-frame clones only, minus some. The data show about 70,000 clones, with around 78% seen just once and roughly 4.9% held by the top ten. This material consisted of CD4+ or CD8+ T cells sorted from blood, taken in a trial of the OX40 agonist ivuxolimab. The source is an adult with an advanced solid tumor such as melanoma, head and neck, liver or kidney cancer.

V and J are TRBV11-2 and TRBJ2-3, with D possibly being TRBD2 (7 bases). The CDR3 sequence is 16 residues long. Germline V gives CDR1 SGHAT, CDR2 FQNNGV. V gave up 7 bases and J gave up 6 bases, with 23 bases separating them. The CDR3 sequence: CASTLEPYRGADTQYF. The CDR3 DNA reads TGTGCCAGCACCCTTGAACCCTACCGGGGGGCGGATACGCAGTATTTT.

The rearrangement joins TRBV28 to TRBJ2-5; perhaps TRBD2 as D (7 bases). The V and J ends lost 4 bases and 5 bases respectively, with 17 bases between them. Germline-derived CDR1 and CDR2 are MDHEN and SYDVKM. This CDR3 region has 15 residues. The CDR3 spells CASSSVRGQRETQYF. The CDR3 nucleotides are TGTGCCAGCAGTTCCGTGCGGGGGCAAAGGGAGACCCAGTACTTC.

A few counts support this clone. The gene calls are TRBV2 and TRBJ2-3; 7 nucleotides agree with TRBD1. Germline V CDR1 and CDR2: SNHLY, FYNNEI. The ends lost 0 bases at V and 3 bases at J; junction bases unmatched: 15. The CDR3 totals 19 residues. This CDR3 is CASSEALLRRGKRTDTQYF. The CDR3 DNA sequence: TGTGCCAGCAGTGAAGCTCTATTACGCAGGGGGAAGAGAACAGATACGCAGTATTTT.

This chain links TRBV5-1 with TRBJ1-1; TRBD1 matches at 7 bases. The trim removed 4 bases at V and 4 bases at J, leaving 7 bases unmatched. Germline V gives CDR1 SGHRS, CDR2 YFSETQ. The CDR3 spans 14 residues. CDR3 coding DNA: TGCGCCAGCAGCACGGGACAGCCGAGCACTGAAGCTTTCTTT. Translation: CASSTGQPSTEAFF.

This rearrangement joins TRBV18 to TRBJ1-1; the D gene is possibly TRBD1 (5 bases). Germline values: CDR1 KGHSH, CDR2 LQKENI. This CDR3 region has 15 residues. The germline V and J ends were trimmed by 0 bases and 1 base, with 9 bases remaining between them. The CDR3: CASSPPSGSNTEAFF. The DNA of the CDR3 is TGTGCCAGCTCACCACCGTCAGGGTCGAACACTGAAGCTTTCTTT.

This rearrangement joins TRBV5-1 to TRBJ2-1; 10 nucleotides line up with TRBD1. V trimming: 1 base; J trimming: 7 bases; junction bases outside the gene matches: 14. The germline V gene has CDR1 SGHRS and CDR2 YFSETQ. CDR3 size: 18 residues. This CDR3 reads CASSLPASGTGVGNEQFF. The CDR3 DNA sequence: TGCGCCAGCAGCTTGCCCGCTTCCGGGACAGGGGTCGGGAATGAGCAGTTCTTC.

The J gene is TRBJ2-7, the V gene TRBV5-4, with 7 bases fitting TRBD1. The germline V gene encodes CDR1 SGHNT and CDR2 YYREEE (reference sequence). V was clipped by 5 bases and J by 1 base; unmatched bases: 9. The CDR3 has 15 amino acids. CDR3 sequence (DNA): TGTGCCAGCAGTCCTGACAGGGACCTTTCCTACGAGCAGTACTTC. This translates into CASSPDRDLSYEQYF.

This chain links TRBV19 with TRBJ2-1; D gene uncertain. CDR1 LNHDA and CDR2 SQIVND come from the germline V gene (reference sequence). This CDR3 has 13 residues. V shed 7 bases and J shed 10 bases, with 17 bases lying between them. CDR3 coding DNA: TGTGCCAGTATAGGCCCCTATCCCGGGGAGCAGTTCTTC. Translating gives CASIGPYPGEQFF.

This chain links TRBV6-6 with TRBJ2-3, with D unresolved. Germline CDR1 and CDR2: MNHNY and SVGAGI (reference sequence). The CDR3 is made up of 14 amino acids. The V end lost 2 bases, the J end lost 5 bases, and 11 bases lay between the germline ends. This CDR3 reads CASSYTPRVDTQYF. The CDR3, as DNA: TGTGCCAGCAGTTACACGCCACGGGTAGATACGCAGTATTTT.